A single sample is the source of the 13 T cell receptor beta chains below, sequenced in a study of T cells after yellow fever vaccination. MiXCR, applied by TCRdb to the 5' RACE reads, yields one record per CDR3 protein. The repertoire holds under 700,000 distinct CDR3 sequences, roughly a sixth seen once, with around 16% in the top ten. Sequencing used PBMCs, obtained around 5 days after the first yellow fever vaccination. The receptors come from a man aged 18-30 years who received the YFV17D yellow fever vaccine.

J is TRBJ1-2 and V is TRBV9; no clear D gene. Per germline, CDR1 SGDLS and CDR2 YYNGEE. V was trimmed by 2 bases and J by 0 bases, leaving 11 bases between them. The CDR3 loop spans 15 amino acids. CDR3 coding DNA: TGTGCCAGCAGCGTCGGAATAGCAGCTAACTATGGCTACACCTTC. Residues: CASSVGIAANYGYTF.

This clonotype has more than one count but fewer than ten. This chain connects TRBV7-2 to TRBJ2-3, with TRBD2 as a possible D gene (6 bases). This CDR3 region has 14 residues. Trimming stripped 7 bases from V and 3 bases from J, with 14 bases between. The germline CDR1 and CDR2 sequences are SGHTA and FQGNSA. The CDR3 is CASTVGRLTDTQYF. Written as DNA, the CDR3 is TGTGCCAGCACCGTAGGGAGGTTAACAGATACGCAGTATTTT.

This clonotype was recorded a few times. V usage is TRBV7-2 and J usage is TRBJ2-1, with TRBD1 as a possible D gene (8 bases). Germline assignment: CDR1 SGHTA and CDR2 FQGNSA. The V gene lost 4 bases and the J gene lost 10 bases, with 17 bases spanning the gap. The length of the CDR3 is 14 residues. This CDR3 reads CASSSLDREGEQFF. The CDR3 DNA reads as TGTGCCAGCAGCTCTTTGGACAGGGAGGGCGAGCAGTTCTTC.

In its sample, this clonotype was seen a few times. V is TRBV10-3 and J is TRBJ1-1; D remains ambiguous. This CDR3 comprises 13 residues. CDR1 ENHRY and CDR2 SYGVKD come from the germline V gene. The V end lost 5 bases, the J end lost 8 bases, and 15 bases lay between the germline ends. This CDR3 reads CAISLGSGGEAFF. CDR3 sequence (DNA): TGTGCCATCAGTTTAGGTTCGGGAGGAGAAGCTTTCTTT.

This clonotype was seen a few times. The genes are TRBV5-6 and TRBJ2-5; no definite D call. Germline assignment: CDR1 SGHDT and CDR2 YYEEEE. This CDR3 has 13 amino acids. The V end was cut by 0 bases, the J end by 4 bases, with 7 bases between. The CDR3, as DNA: TGTGCCAGCAGCTTGGAGTTCCGAGAGACCCAGTACTTC. Translating gives CASSLEFRETQYF. Combining the CDR3 with reference TRBV5-6 and TRBJ2-5 gives the whole variable domain DAGVTQSPTHLIKTRGQQVTLRCSPKSGHDTVSWYQQALGQGPQFIFQYYEEEERQRGNFPDRFSGHQFPNYSSELNVNALLLGDSALYLCASSLEFRETQYFGPGTRLLVL.

The rearrangement uses TRBV18 and TRBJ1-5; possible D gene TRBD1, 6 bases. From germline, CDR1 is KGHSH and CDR2 LQKENI. The CDR3 extends over 14 amino acids. The germline V and J ends were trimmed by 6 bases and 4 bases, with 13 bases remaining between them. CDR3 sequence (DNA): TGTGCCAGCTCGCCGGGGGGCATTAATCAGCCCCAGCATTTT. It yields the protein CASSPGGINQPQHF. The variable domain in full, completed from reference TRBV18 and TRBJ1-5, reads NAGVMQNPRHLVRRRGQEARLRCSPMKGHSHVYWYRQLPEEGLKFMVYLQKENIIDESGMPKERFSAEFPKEGPSILRIQQVVRGDSAAYFCASSPGGINQPQHFGDGTRLSIL.

This chain links TRBV7-6 with TRBJ2-5; TRBD1 is a possible D gene (5 bases). Trimming cost V 3 bases and J 5 bases, with 16 bases left between them. The length of the CDR3 is 15 residues. Germline CDR1 reads SGHVS; CDR2 reads FNYEAQ. CDR3 bases: TGTGCCAGCAGCTTTGGCCCTGGGGCGAGCGAGACCCAGTACTTC. Protein sequence: CASSFGPGASETQYF.

This clonotype was observed a handful of times. This rearrangement joins TRBV7-6 to TRBJ2-1, with D perhaps matching TRBD2 (5 bases). The CDR3 runs to 15 residues. V was clipped by 2 bases and J by 2 bases, with 10 bases between them. The germline gives CDR1 SGHVS, CDR2 FNYEAQ. This CDR3 is CASSLNGEPYNEQFF. The CDR3 DNA reads TGTGCCAGCAGCTTAAACGGGGAACCCTACAATGAGCAGTTCTTC.

This clonotype was picked up a small number of times. V usage is TRBV5-4 and J usage is TRBJ2-2; TRBD2 aligns across 7 bases. The CDR3 consists of 16 residues. The germline V gene encodes CDR1 SGHNT and CDR2 YYREEE (reference sequence). J was trimmed by 6 bases and V by 4 bases; bases with no gene match: 12. The chain's CDR3 is CASSPTGGTGAGELFF. The CDR3 region has the DNA TGTGCCAGCAGCCCGACGGGGGGTACAGGAGCCGGGGAGCTGTTTTTT.

V and J are TRBV7-9 and TRBJ1-4; TRBD1 is a possible D gene (6 bases). V dropped 1 base and J dropped 0 bases, with 9 bases sitting between them. The CDR3 is 16 amino acids. The germline gives CDR1 SEHNR, CDR2 FQNEAQ (reference sequence). Here the CDR3 reads CASSLEAGATNEKLFF. Written as DNA, the CDR3 is TGTGCCAGCAGCTTAGAGGCAGGGGCAACTAATGAAAAACTGTTTTTT.

In this sample, this clonotype turned up a few times. The rearrangement joins TRBV5-1 to TRBJ2-5; 10 nucleotides agree with TRBD2. This CDR3 has 17 residues. The V gene end was trimmed by 1 base and the J gene end by 1 base; junction bases not matched to a gene: 7. The germline V gene has CDR1 SGHRS and CDR2 YFSETQ. The CDR3 DNA reads TGCGCCAGCAGCTTGCGGGGGCTAGCGGGGGCCCAAGAGACCCAGTACTTC. This translates into CASSLRGLAGAQETQYF.

The V and J genes are TRBV3-1 and TRBJ2-2; 8 bases fit TRBD2. Germline-derived CDR1 and CDR2 are LGHDT and YNNKEL (reference sequence). After removal of 1 base from V and 1 base from J, the junction contained 2 bases not matched to a gene. The CDR3 has 16 amino acids. Here the CDR3 reads CASSQAGGQNTGELFF. CDR3 sequence (DNA): TGTGCCAGCAGCCAAGCGGGGGGGCAGAACACCGGGGAGCTGTTTTTT.

The chain carries TRBV6-4 and TRBJ1-5; tentative D call: TRBD1 (6 bases). Germline V gene data show CDR1 as MRHNA and CDR2 as SNTAGT. The CDR3 spans 15 residues. Trimming left V 3 bases short and J 5 bases short, with 14 bases between. As DNA, the CDR3 is TGTGCCAGCAGTGAGAGTACAGGGAGGGATCAGCCCCAGCATTTT. It yields the protein CASSESTGRDQPQHF.